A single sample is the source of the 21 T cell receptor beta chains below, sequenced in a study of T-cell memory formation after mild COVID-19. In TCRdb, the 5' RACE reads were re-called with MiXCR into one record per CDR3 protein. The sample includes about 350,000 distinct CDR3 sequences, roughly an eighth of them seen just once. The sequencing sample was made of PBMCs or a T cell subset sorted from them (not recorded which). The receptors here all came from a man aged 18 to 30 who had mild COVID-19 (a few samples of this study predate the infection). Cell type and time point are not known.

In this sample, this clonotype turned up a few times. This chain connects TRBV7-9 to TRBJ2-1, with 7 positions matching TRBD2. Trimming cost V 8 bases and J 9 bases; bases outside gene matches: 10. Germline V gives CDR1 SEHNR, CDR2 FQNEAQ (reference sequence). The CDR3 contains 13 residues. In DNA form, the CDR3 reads TGTGCCAGCTTCGAAGCGGGGTCGCCTGAGCAGTTCTTC. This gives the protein CASFEAGSPEQFF. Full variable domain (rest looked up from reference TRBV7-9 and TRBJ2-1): DTGVSQNPRHKITKRGQNVTFRCDPISEHNRLYWYRQTLGQGPEFLTYFQNEAQLEKSRLLSDRFSAERPKGSFSTLEIQRTEQGDSAMYLCASFEAGSPEQFFGPGTRLTVL.

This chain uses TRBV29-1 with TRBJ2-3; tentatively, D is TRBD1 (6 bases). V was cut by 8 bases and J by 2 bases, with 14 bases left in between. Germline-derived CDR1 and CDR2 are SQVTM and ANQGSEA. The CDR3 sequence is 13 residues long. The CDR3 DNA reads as TGCAGCTACCAGGGGCCTACCACAGATACGCAGTATTTT. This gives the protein CSYQGPTTDTQYF.

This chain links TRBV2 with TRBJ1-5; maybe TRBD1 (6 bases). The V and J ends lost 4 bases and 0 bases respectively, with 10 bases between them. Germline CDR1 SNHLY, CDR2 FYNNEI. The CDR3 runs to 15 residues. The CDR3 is CASSVPGVSNQPQHF. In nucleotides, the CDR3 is TGTGCCAGCAGTGTACCAGGGGTTAGCAATCAGCCCCAGCATTTT. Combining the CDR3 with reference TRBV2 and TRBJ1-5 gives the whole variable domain EPEVTQTPSHQVTQMGQEVILRCVPISNHLYFYWYRQILGQKVEFLVSFYNNEISEKSEIFDDQFSVERPDGSNFTLKIRSTKLEDSAMYFCASSVPGVSNQPQHFGDGTRLSIL.

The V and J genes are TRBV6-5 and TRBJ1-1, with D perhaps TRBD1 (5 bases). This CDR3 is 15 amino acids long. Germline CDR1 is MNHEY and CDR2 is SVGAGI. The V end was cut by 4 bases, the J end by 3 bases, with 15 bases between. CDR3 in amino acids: CASSSPGGVDTEAFF. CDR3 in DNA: TGTGCCAGCAGTTCACCGGGGGGAGTGGACACTGAAGCTTTCTTT.

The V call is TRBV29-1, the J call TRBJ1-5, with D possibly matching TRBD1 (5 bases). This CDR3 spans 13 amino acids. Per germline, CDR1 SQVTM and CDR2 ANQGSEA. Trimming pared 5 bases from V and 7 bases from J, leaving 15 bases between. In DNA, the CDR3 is TGCAGCGTTAATAGGGGAATACGACAGCCCCAGCATTTT. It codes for CSVNRGIRQPQHF.

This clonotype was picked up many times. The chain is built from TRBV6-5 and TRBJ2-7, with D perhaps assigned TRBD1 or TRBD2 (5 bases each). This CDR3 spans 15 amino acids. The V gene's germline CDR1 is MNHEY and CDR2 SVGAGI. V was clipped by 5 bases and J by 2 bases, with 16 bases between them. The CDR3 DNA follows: TGTGCCAGCAGTCCCACCTGGCAGGGACCCTACGAGCAGTACTTC. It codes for CASSPTWQGPYEQYF.

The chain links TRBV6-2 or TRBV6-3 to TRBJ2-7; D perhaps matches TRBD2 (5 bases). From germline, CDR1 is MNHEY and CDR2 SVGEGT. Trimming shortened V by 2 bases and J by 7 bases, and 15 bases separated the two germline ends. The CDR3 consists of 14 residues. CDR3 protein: CASSYGQVPGEQYV. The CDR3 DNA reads TGTGCCAGCAGTTACGGGCAGGTCCCGGGGGAGCAGTACGTC.

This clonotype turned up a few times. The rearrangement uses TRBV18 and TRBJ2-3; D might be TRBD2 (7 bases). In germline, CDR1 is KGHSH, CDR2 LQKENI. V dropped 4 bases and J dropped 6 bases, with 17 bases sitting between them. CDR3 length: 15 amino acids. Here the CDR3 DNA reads TGTGCCAGCTCACTCAACACCGGGGGGCGGGATACGCAGTATTTT. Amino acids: CASSLNTGGRDTQYF. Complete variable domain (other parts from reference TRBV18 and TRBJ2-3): NAGVMQNPRHLVRRRGQEARLRCSPMKGHSHVYWYRQLPEEGLKFMVYLQKENIIDESGMPKERFSAEFPKEGPSILRIQQVVRGDSAAYFCASSLNTGGRDTQYFGPGTRLTVL.

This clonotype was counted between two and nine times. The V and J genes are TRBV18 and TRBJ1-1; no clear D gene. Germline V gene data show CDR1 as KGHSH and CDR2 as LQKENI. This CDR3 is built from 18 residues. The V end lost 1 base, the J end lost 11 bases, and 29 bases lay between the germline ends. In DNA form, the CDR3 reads TGTGCCAGCTCACCACTTCTGGGAAACGGGCTATCTCGTCCTTCGGCTTTCTTT. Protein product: CASSPLLGNGLSRPSAFF.

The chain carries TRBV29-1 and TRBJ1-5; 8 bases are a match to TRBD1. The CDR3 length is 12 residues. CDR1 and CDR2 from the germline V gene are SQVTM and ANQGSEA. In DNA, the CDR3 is TGCAGGACAGGGGTACGGGATCAGCCCCAGCATTTT. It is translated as CRTGVRDQPQHF. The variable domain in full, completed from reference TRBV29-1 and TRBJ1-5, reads SAVISQKPSRDICQRGTSLTIQCQVDSQVTMMFWYRQQPGQSLTLIATANQGSEATYESGFVIDKFPISRPNLTFSTLTVSNMSPEDSSIYLCRTGVRDQPQHFGDGTRLSIL.

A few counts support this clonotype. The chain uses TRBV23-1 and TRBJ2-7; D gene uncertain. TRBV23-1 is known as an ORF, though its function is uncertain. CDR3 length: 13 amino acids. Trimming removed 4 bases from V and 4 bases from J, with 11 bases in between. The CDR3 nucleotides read TGCGCCAGCAGTCTCCTCTGGTTATACGAGCAGTACGTC. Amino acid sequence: CASSLLWLYEQYV.

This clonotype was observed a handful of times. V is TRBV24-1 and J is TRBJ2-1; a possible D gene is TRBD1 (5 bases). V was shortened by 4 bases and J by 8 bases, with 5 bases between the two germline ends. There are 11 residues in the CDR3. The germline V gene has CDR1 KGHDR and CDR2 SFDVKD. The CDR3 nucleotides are TGTGCCACCAGTGAGACAGATGAGCAGTTCTTC. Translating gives CATSETDEQFF.

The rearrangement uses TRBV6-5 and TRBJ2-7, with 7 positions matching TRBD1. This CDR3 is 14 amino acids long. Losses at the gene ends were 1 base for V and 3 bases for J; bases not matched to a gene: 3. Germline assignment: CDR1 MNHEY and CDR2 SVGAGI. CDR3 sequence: CASSYLGQSYEQYF. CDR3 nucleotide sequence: TGTGCCAGCAGTTACTTGGGACAGAGCTACGAGCAGTACTTC.

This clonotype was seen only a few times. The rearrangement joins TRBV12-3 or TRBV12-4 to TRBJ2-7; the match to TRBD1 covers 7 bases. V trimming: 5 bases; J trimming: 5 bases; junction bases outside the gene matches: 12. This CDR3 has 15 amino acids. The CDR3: CASSPPGQPPNEQYV. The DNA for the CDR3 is TGTGCCAGCAGTCCTCCGGGACAGCCGCCTAACGAGCAGTACGTC.

The CDR3 region has the DNA TGCAGCGTTGTCTCTGCCCTAGCGCCTAACAATGAGCAGTTCTTC. Its protein product is CSVVSALAPNNEQFF. This chain connects TRBV29-1 to TRBJ2-1; D is possibly TRBD2 (6 bases). The CDR3 length is 15 residues. Trimming removed 4 bases from V and 5 bases from J, with 18 bases in between. In germline, CDR1 is SQVTM, CDR2 ANQGSEA.

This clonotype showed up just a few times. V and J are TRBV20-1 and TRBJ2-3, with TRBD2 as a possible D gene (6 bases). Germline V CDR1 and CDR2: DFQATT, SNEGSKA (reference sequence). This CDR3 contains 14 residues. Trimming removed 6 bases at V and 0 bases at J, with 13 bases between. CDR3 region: CSATPGTSTDTQYF. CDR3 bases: TGCAGTGCCACGCCGGGGACTAGCACAGATACGCAGTATTTT.

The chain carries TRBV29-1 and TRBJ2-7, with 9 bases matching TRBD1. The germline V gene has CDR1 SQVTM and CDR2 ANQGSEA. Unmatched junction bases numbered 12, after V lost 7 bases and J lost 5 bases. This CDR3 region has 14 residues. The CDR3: CSARIGQGINEQYF. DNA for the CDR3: TGCAGCGCCCGGATAGGACAGGGGATCAACGAGCAGTACTTC.

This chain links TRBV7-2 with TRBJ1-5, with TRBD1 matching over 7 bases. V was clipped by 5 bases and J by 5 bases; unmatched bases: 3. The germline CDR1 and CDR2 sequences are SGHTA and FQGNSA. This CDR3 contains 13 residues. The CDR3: CASSTQGYQPQHF. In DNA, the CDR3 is TGTGCCAGCAGCACACAGGGGTATCAGCCCCAGCATTTT.

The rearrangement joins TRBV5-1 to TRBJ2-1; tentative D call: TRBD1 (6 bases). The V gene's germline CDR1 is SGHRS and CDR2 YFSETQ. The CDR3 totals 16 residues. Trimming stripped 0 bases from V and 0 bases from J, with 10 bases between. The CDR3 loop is CASSLAGDSSYNEQFF. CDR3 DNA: TGCGCCAGCAGCTTGGCAGGGGATAGCTCCTACAATGAGCAGTTCTTC.

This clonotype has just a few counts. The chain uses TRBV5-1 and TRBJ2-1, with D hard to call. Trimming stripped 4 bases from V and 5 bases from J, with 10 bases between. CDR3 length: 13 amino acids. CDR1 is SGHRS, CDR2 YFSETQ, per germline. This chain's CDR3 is CASSPDPNNEQFF. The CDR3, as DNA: TGCGCCAGCAGCCCGGACCCAAACAATGAGCAGTTCTTC. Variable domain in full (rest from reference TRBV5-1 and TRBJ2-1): KAGVTQTPRYLIKTRGQQVTLSCSPISGHRSVSWYQQTPGQGLQFLFEYFSETQRNKGNFPGRFSGRQFSNSRSEMNVSTLELGDSALYLCASSPDPNNEQFFGPGTRLTVL.

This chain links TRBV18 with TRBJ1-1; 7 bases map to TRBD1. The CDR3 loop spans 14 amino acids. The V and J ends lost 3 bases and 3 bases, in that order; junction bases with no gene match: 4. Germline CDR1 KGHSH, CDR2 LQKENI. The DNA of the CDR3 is TGTGCCAGCTCACCTTCCACAGGGGACACTGAAGCTTTCTTT. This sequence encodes CASSPSTGDTEAFF.